The following is a T cell receptor beta chain sequence with its context. This entry comes from a study of blood T cell repertoires in COVID-19. In the study overall: There were acute and convalescent COVID-19 samples, and they came from the United States, Italy and Spain.

Original processing notes: Counts of nucleated cells, estimated from reference gene primer amplification, were obtained. Generated by immunoSEQ multiplex PCR, the TCRdb table keeps only in-frame clones and is missing some. V and J calls and clone size come straight from that table; D and trimming were deduced from the DNA. The sample contains about 180,000 clones, 86% of which appear only once. The CDR3 runs 16 residues. Unmatched junction bases numbered 9, after V lost 5 bases and J lost 0 bases. CDR1 is SGHTA, CDR2 FQGNSA, per germline. The sequence was obtained from a man aged 50-59 years with active or convalescent COVID-19. Sequenced sample: peripheral blood. This chain joins TRBV7-2 and TRBJ2-7; 8 bases map to TRBD1. CDR3 residues: CASSSRHRGSSYEQYF. The CDR3, as DNA: TGTGCCAGCAGCAGCCGGCACAGGGGGAGCTCCTACGAGCAGTACTTC.